These 23 T cell receptor beta chains share one sample of origin, sequenced in a study of OX40 agonist ivuxolimab in advanced cancers. Profiled with immunoSEQ multiplex PCR; TCRdb holds only in-frame clones, not every one. Counted here are about 99,000 clones, approximately 94% occurring once; the ten biggest clones make up approximately 0.18%. The specimen was CD4+ or CD8+ T cells sorted from blood, collected in a trial of the OX40 agonist ivuxolimab. The receptors were gathered from an adult with an advanced solid tumor such as melanoma, head and neck, liver or kidney cancer.

The chain joins TRBV10-3 to TRBJ2-3; D is ambiguous. Germline V gene sequence: CDR1 ENHRY, CDR2 SYGVKD. Trimming removed 0 bases from V and 5 bases from J, with 6 bases in between. The CDR3 spans 13 residues. CDR3 DNA sequence: TGTGCCATCAGTGAGTCGGGCCGAGATACGCAGTATTTT. Translation: CAISESGRDTQYF.

This sequence joins TRBV19 and TRBJ1-1; 7 bases are a match to TRBD1. Germline CDR1 and CDR2: LNHDA and SQIVND (reference sequence). V shed 7 bases, J shed 7 bases, and the junction held 3 bases outside the gene matches. This CDR3 contains 11 residues. The CDR3 spells CASIRQGEAFF. In DNA, the CDR3 is TGTGCCAGTATTAGACAGGGTGAAGCTTTCTTT.

The V call is TRBV28, the J call TRBJ1-5; TRBD1 is a possible D gene (5 bases). Trimming took 5 bases from V and 5 from J, leaving 13 bases between them. CDR3 length: 14 residues. Germline V gene lookup returns CDR1 MDHEN and CDR2 SYDVKM. The CDR3 nucleotides read TGTGCCAGCAGTCCTCGGGGGGGGGATCAGCCCCAGCATTTT. Translated, it gives CASSPRGGDQPQHF. Full variable domain (missing parts from reference TRBV28 and TRBJ1-5): DVKVTQSSRYLVKRTGEKVFLECVQDMDHENMFWYRQDPGLGLRLIYFSYDVKMKEKGDIPEGYSVSREKKERFSLILESASTNQTSMYLCASSPRGGDQPQHFGDGTRLSIL.

CDR3 sequence (DNA): TGTGCCAGCAGTCTCTATGGGACAGCTACCTACGAGCAGTACTTC. It specifies CASSLYGTATYEQYF. The chain employs TRBV27 and TRBJ2-7; 7 bases map to TRBD1. Trimming took 5 bases from V and 2 from J; bases not matched to a gene: 9. The CDR3 spans 15 residues. The germline V gene encodes CDR1 MNHEY and CDR2 SMNVEV (reference sequence).

V gene TRBV28 combines with J gene TRBJ1-6; tentative D call: TRBD1 (5 bases). The CDR3 covers 13 residues. Germline CDR1 MDHEN, CDR2 SYDVKM. V gave up 11 bases and J gave up 5 bases, with 13 bases separating them. CDR3 amino acids: CAFRGLHNSPLHF. DNA of the CDR3: TGTGCCTTCCGGGGCCTTCATAATTCACCCCTCCACTTT.

Here the CDR3 reads CASSSSRGSKETQYF. For the CDR3, the DNA is TGTGCCAGCAGCTCCTCGCGGGGTAGCAAGGAGACCCAGTACTTC. The chain joins TRBV28 to TRBJ2-5; a possible D gene is TRBD2 (6 bases). Per germline, CDR1 MDHEN and CDR2 SYDVKM. The CDR3 is made up of 15 amino acids. V was shortened by 6 bases and J by 5 bases, with 19 bases between the two germline ends.

This clone appeared a single time. The V and J genes are TRBV5-1 and TRBJ2-1; 12 bases agree with TRBD2. Germline-derived CDR1 and CDR2 are SGHRS and YFSETQ. Trimming cost V 4 bases and J 4 bases; bases outside gene matches: 6. This CDR3 contains 16 residues. The CDR3 is CASSPRLAGVYNEQFF. The CDR3 bases are TGCGCCAGCAGCCCCAGACTAGCGGGGGTGTACAATGAGCAGTTCTTC. Full variable domain (rest looked up from reference TRBV5-1 and TRBJ2-1): KAGVTQTPRYLIKTRGQQVTLSCSPISGHRSVSWYQQTPGQGLQFLFEYFSETQRNKGNFPGRFSGRQFSNSRSEMNVSTLELGDSALYLCASSPRLAGVYNEQFFGPGTRLTVL.

J is TRBJ1-5 and V is TRBV27; no definite D call. The V gene's germline CDR1 is MNHEY and CDR2 SMNVEV (reference sequence). Trimming took off 2 bases at V and 3 bases at J, with 5 bases between the two ends. The CDR3 spans 13 residues. CDR3 nucleotide sequence: TGTGCCAGCAGTTTAGTTGTCAATCAGCCCCAGCATTTT. Its translation is CASSLVVNQPQHF.

V and J are TRBV10-1 and TRBJ2-3, with D possibly being TRBD1 (9 bases). Trimming took off 4 bases at V and 4 bases at J, with 21 bases between the two ends. Germline V CDR1 and CDR2: WNHNN, SYGVQD (reference sequence). The CDR3 contains 17 residues. The CDR3 DNA sequence: TGCGCCAGCAGTGCATCGGGGGGGACAGGGCAAGCAGATACGCAGTATTTT. Amino acids: CASSASGGTGQADTQYF.

The chain links TRBV5-1 to TRBJ1-1; TRBD1 matches at 7 bases. The V segment lost 4 bases and the J segment 3 bases; nucleotides outside the gene matches: 6. Germline CDR1 SGHRS, CDR2 YFSETQ. The length of the CDR3 is 14 residues. The CDR3 nucleotides read TGCGCCAGCAGCGCCCCGGGACAGCACACTGAAGCTTTCTTT. Encoded protein: CASSAPGQHTEAFF. Full variable domain (missing parts from reference TRBV5-1 and TRBJ1-1): KAGVTQTPRYLIKTRGQQVTLSCSPISGHRSVSWYQQTPGQGLQFLFEYFSETQRNKGNFPGRFSGRQFSNSRSEMNVSTLELGDSALYLCASSAPGQHTEAFFGQGTRLTVV.

This sequence joins TRBV6-1 and TRBJ2-7; D may be TRBD1 (5 bases). The CDR3 totals 12 residues. V lost 7 bases to trimming and J lost 3 bases, with 10 bases between them. Germline V gives CDR1 MNHNS, CDR2 SASEGT. The DNA of the CDR3 is TGTGCCAGCACTAGGGGTTTCTACGAGCAGTACTTC. Its protein product is CASTRGFYEQYF.

This clone was recorded once. The chain uses TRBV4-3 and TRBJ1-6; D gene ambiguous. Trimming left V 3 bases short and J 2 bases short, with 14 bases between. The CDR3 totals 17 residues. The germline CDR1 and CDR2 sequences are LGHNA and YSLEER. Here the CDR3 reads CASSQAPFSTYNSPLHF. DNA for the CDR3: TGCGCCAGCAGCCAGGCCCCATTCAGCACCTATAATTCACCCCTCCACTTT.

The V gene is TRBV28, the J gene TRBJ2-7; D remains unclear. V dropped 6 bases and J dropped 0 bases, with 15 bases sitting between them. The CDR3 has 15 amino acids. The germline gives CDR1 MDHEN, CDR2 SYDVKM. The CDR3 DNA reads TGTGCCAGCAGCTCCCCTAGGCGGTTCTCCTACGAGCAGTACTTC. This codes for CASSSPRRFSYEQYF.

This sequence joins TRBV5-6 and TRBJ1-3; D call uncertain. The germline CDR1 and CDR2 sequences are SGHDT and YYEEEE. The CDR3 consists of 15 residues. V was cut by 4 bases and J by 1 base, with 12 bases left in between. The CDR3 DNA follows: TGTGCCAGCAGCACCGTGGGAGGGTCTGGAAACACCATATATTTT. This codes for CASSTVGGSGNTIYF.

The J gene is TRBJ2-7, the V gene TRBV7-2, with D perhaps TRBD2 (6 bases). The germline V gene has CDR1 SGHTA and CDR2 FQGNSA. The CDR3 contains 15 residues. With 0 bases removed from V and 4 bases from J, the gap between germline ends came to 13 bases. The CDR3 loop is CASSLAMDYAYEQYF. The CDR3, as DNA: TGTGCCAGCAGCTTAGCGATGGACTACGCGTACGAGCAGTACTTC.

This chain connects TRBV4-1 to TRBJ2-7; 9 positions match TRBD1. Germline CDR1 reads MGHRA; CDR2 reads YSYEKL. This CDR3 is 19 amino acids long. J gave up 4 bases and V 1 base, and 17 bases lay outside the gene matches. The CDR3: CASSQASSSPGQGFYEQYF. The CDR3 nucleotides are TGCGCCAGCAGCCAAGCCTCGTCTTCTCCGGGACAGGGTTTTTACGAGCAGTACTTC.

The chain uses TRBV5-6 and TRBJ2-3, with D uncertain. Trimming pared 1 base from V and 4 bases from J, leaving 13 bases between. Germline V gene data show CDR1 as SGHDT and CDR2 as YYEEEE. The length of the CDR3 is 15 residues. The CDR3: CASSLKWIRADTQYF. Written as DNA, the CDR3 is TGTGCCAGCAGCTTGAAATGGATAAGGGCAGATACGCAGTATTTT.

The rearrangement links TRBV11-3 to TRBJ2-3; 10 bases line up with TRBD2. The CDR3 is 17 residues long. V trimming: 3 bases; J trimming: 0 bases; junction bases outside the gene matches: 6. Per germline, CDR1 SGHNT and CDR2 YENEEA. This CDR3 reads CASSFSGRHSSTDTQYF. DNA for the CDR3: TGTGCCAGCAGCTTTAGCGGGAGGCACTCTAGCACAGATACGCAGTATTTT.

The CDR3 protein is CASSHPRFAERDGYTF. For the CDR3, the DNA is TGCGCCAGCAGTCACCCAAGGTTCGCAGAGAGGGATGGCTACACCTTC. This rearrangement joins TRBV23-1 to TRBJ1-2; D is ambiguous. TRBV23-1 is given ORF status, its function remaining uncertain. CDR3 length: 16 residues. The V end lost 3 bases, the J end lost 6 bases, and 20 bases lay between the germline ends.

V and J are TRBV18 and TRBJ1-1; no reliable D call. The ends were cut back, 0 bases at V and 0 bases at J, with 11 bases in the middle. CDR3 size: 16 residues. Germline-derived CDR1 and CDR2 are KGHSH and LQKENI. DNA of the CDR3: TGTGCCAGCTCACCACCGGTGGAAAGAATGAACACTGAAGCTTTCTTT. This encodes CASSPPVERMNTEAFF.

The V call is TRBV5-4, the J call TRBJ2-1, with D hard to call. Between the trimmed V and J ends, which lost 4 bases and 3 bases, there was a span of 11 bases. The germline V gene has CDR1 SGHNT and CDR2 YYREEE (reference sequence). This CDR3 contains 14 residues. The CDR3 DNA sequence: TGTGCCAGCAGCCCCCCGGGCGGCTACAATGAGCAGTTCTTC. Residues: CASSPPGGYNEQFF.

The J gene is TRBJ1-5, the V gene TRBV28, with D hard to call. Germline CDR1 is MDHEN and CDR2 is SYDVKM. The CDR3 loop spans 13 amino acids. V was cut by 2 bases and J by 1 base, with 3 bases left in between. The CDR3 region is CASSLISNQPQHF. The CDR3 DNA is TGTGCCAGCAGTTTAATCAGCAATCAGCCCCAGCATTTT.

The J gene is TRBJ2-1, the V gene TRBV14; tentative D call: TRBD2 (5 bases). This CDR3 region has 17 residues. Per germline, CDR1 SGHDN and CDR2 FVKESK. V gave up 4 bases and J gave up 6 bases, with 22 bases separating them. The CDR3 DNA is TGTGCCAGCAGCCCCATCTTACACGGGAATGTGGCCAATGAGCAGTTCTTC. Amino acid sequence: CASSPILHGNVANEQFF.